One sample yielded the 5 T cell receptor beta chains listed below, sequenced in a study of post-analysis software for immune sequencing data. Study-wide points: Patients had higher frequencies than controls of roughly 5 TRBV segments, including TRBV5-6, TRBV5-1 and TRBV20-1.

Unique-molecular-identifier-tagged TCR beta cDNA libraries were used. TCRdb re-derived calls from the PCR reads in MiXCR, one entry per CDR3 protein. The table records hundreds of thousands of distinct CDR3 sequences, approximately 39% of them present only once. Their antigen targets remain unknown. The specimen sequenced was blood. The receptors originated from a girl aged 2-9 years with multiple sclerosis.

The rearrangement links TRBV5-5 to TRBJ1-4; D possibly corresponds to TRBD1 (6 bases). Per germline, CDR1 SGHKS and CDR2 YYEKEE (reference sequence). The CDR3 spans 16 residues. V lost 1 base, J lost 0 bases, and 10 bases lay in between. The CDR3 here is CASSLQGPSTNEKLFF. The CDR3 bases are TGTGCCAGCAGCTTGCAGGGGCCCTCAACTAATGAAAAACTGTTTTTT.

This clonotype was found a few times. The chain recombines TRBV6-4 with TRBJ2-3; the match to TRBD2 covers 8 bases. Trimming cost V 10 bases and J 3 bases; bases outside gene matches: 12. The CDR3 consists of 15 residues. CDR1 is MRHNA and CDR2 is SNTAGT in the germline V gene. CDR3 amino acids: CATSLEAGGTDTQYF. As DNA, the CDR3 is TGTGCCACCTCTTTAGAGGCGGGAGGAACAGATACGCAGTATTTT.

The chain employs TRBV6-1 and TRBJ2-5; D gene ambiguous. Trimming removed 2 bases at V and 4 bases at J, with 11 bases between. Germline values: CDR1 MNHNS, CDR2 SASEGT. CDR3 size: 14 residues. CDR3 in DNA: TGTGCCAGCAGTGAATTCGAGAGGAGAGAGACCCAGTACTTC. This codes for CASSEFERRETQYF.

The V gene is TRBV27, the J gene TRBJ2-7; tentative D call: TRBD1 (6 bases). From germline, CDR1 is MNHEY and CDR2 SMNVEV (reference sequence). The CDR3 totals 17 residues. V was clipped by 3 bases and J by 3 bases, with 21 bases between them. CDR3 coding DNA: TGTGCCAGCAGTTTCCTTGTTGGACAGATACCTTTCTACGAGCAGTACTTC. It encodes CASSFLVGQIPFYEQYF.

This sequence joins TRBV7-2 and TRBJ1-2; D uncertain. The germline gives CDR1 SGHTA, CDR2 FQGNSA. The CDR3 length is 17 residues. Trimming removed 3 bases from V and 8 bases from J, with 25 bases in between. The CDR3 DNA reads TGTGCCAGCAGCTTCCCGAGGGTACCGGCAACTTACGCGGGCTACACCTTC. It yields the protein CASSFPRVPATYAGYTF.